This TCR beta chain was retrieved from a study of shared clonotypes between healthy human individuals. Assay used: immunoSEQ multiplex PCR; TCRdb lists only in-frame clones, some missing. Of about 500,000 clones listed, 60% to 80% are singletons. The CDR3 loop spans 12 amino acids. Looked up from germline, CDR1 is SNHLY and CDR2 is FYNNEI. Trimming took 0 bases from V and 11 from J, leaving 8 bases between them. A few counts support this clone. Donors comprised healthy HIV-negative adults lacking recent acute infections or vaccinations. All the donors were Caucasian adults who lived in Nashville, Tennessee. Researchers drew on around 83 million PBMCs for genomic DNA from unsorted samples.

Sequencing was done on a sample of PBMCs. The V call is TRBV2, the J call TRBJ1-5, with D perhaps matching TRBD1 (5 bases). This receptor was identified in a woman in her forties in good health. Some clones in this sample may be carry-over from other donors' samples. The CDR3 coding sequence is TGTGCCAGCAGTGAAGCGCAGGGAGCCCAGCATTTT. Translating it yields CASSEAQGAQHF.